The clone carrying this T cell receptor (beta chain) was counted ten times or more. What it binds is unknown. This sample is drawn from a study of T cells after yellow fever vaccination. CDR3 size: 10 residues. Germline CDR1 reads SNHLY; CDR2 reads FYNNEI. Trimming removed 7 bases from V and 6 bases from J, with 7 bases in between. Study-level points and caveats: A small share of clonotypes appeared in both CD4 and CD8 compartments.

Making TCR cDNA involved 5'RACE template switching, which added UMIs and a universal primer site. Each CDR3 protein gets one entry after TCRdb re-called the 5' RACE reads with MiXCR. The table shows 90,000 to 130,000 distinct CDR3 sequences, with more than 7.5% occurring only once. The sequence derives from a man aged 25 to 40 who received the YFV17D yellow fever vaccine. The sample was CD8+ T cells sorted from PBMCs, taken 45 days after the yellow fever booster vaccination. The chain couples TRBV2 to TRBJ2-7; the D gene is possibly TRBD2 (6 bases). For the CDR3, the DNA is TGTGCCAGCACCGGGAGCGAGCAGTACTTC. Amino acids: CASTGSEQYF.